The 25 T cell receptor beta chains reported below all come from one sample, sequenced in a study of PD-1 blockade in classical Hodgkin lymphoma. Following autologous stem cell transplantation, relapse occurred in every patient, and exposure to brentuximab vedotin varied. Profiling relied on immunoSEQ multiplex PCR, and the TCRdb table lists in-frame clones only, not all of them. Of approximately 89,000 clones listed, over 80% are singletons. The material was peripheral blood mononuclear cells (PBMCs), obtained at baseline. The receptors come from a human donor with classical Hodgkin lymphoma.

The table lists this clone with a count of one. For the CDR3, the DNA is TGCGCCAGCAGCTTGGAACTAGCGGGGGTCGGCACAGATACGCAGTATTTT. This codes for CASSLELAGVGTDTQYF. The chain couples TRBV5-1 to TRBJ2-3, with TRBD2 matching 11 bases. The trim removed 0 bases at V and 1 base at J, leaving 4 bases unmatched. The CDR3 has 17 amino acids. Germline values: CDR1 SGHRS, CDR2 YFSETQ. Complete variable domain (other parts from reference TRBV5-1 and TRBJ2-3): KAGVTQTPRYLIKTRGQQVTLSCSPISGHRSVSWYQQTPGQGLQFLFEYFSETQRNKGNFPGRFSGRQFSNSRSEMNVSTLELGDSALYLCASSLELAGVGTDTQYFGPGTRLTVL.

This clone was found a few times. This sequence joins TRBV6-6 and TRBJ1-4; D ambiguous. Trimming removed 6 bases at V and 2 bases at J, with 7 bases between. The CDR3 has 13 amino acids. Per the germline V gene, CDR1 is MNHNY and CDR2 is SVGAGI (reference sequence). CDR3 amino acids: CASRRYTNEKLFF. The CDR3 region has the DNA TGTGCCAGCAGACGATACACTAATGAAAAACTGTTTTTT.

The chain is built from TRBV5-8 and TRBJ2-3; D gene ambiguous. CDR1 SGHTS and CDR2 YDEGEE come from the germline V gene. The CDR3 spans 14 residues. V was shortened by 0 bases and J by 3 bases, with 8 bases between the two germline ends. In DNA form, the CDR3 reads TGTGCCAGCAGCTTGGGGACGTTGACAGATACGCAGTATTTT. It is translated as CASSLGTLTDTQYF.

The count of this clone is one. The V and J genes are TRBV5-1 and TRBJ1-1; possibly TRBD1 for D (6 bases). CDR3 size: 16 residues. V lost 3 bases and J lost 0, with 15 bases in between. CDR1 is SGHRS and CDR2 is YFSETQ in the germline V gene. CDR3 amino acids: CASSWRAGTLNTEAFF. Here the CDR3 DNA reads TGCGCCAGCAGCTGGAGGGCCGGGACACTGAACACTGAAGCTTTCTTT. The full variable domain, completed using reference TRBV5-1 and TRBJ1-1, is KAGVTQTPRYLIKTRGQQVTLSCSPISGHRSVSWYQQTPGQGLQFLFEYFSETQRNKGNFPGRFSGRQFSNSRSEMNVSTLELGDSALYLCASSWRAGTLNTEAFFGQGTRLTVV.

The chain couples TRBV9 to TRBJ2-5; D remains unclear. There are 14 residues in the CDR3. Germline CDR1 reads SGDLS; CDR2 reads YYNGEE. Trimming stripped 0 bases from V and 1 base from J, with 7 bases between. The CDR3 nucleotides read TGTGCCAGCAGCGTAGGGGTATTCCAAGAGACCCAGTACTTC. Translated: CASSVGVFQETQYF.

The chain has TRBV5-4 and TRBJ2-1; 8 bases are shared with TRBD2. Germline V lookup: CDR1 SGHNT, CDR2 YYREEE (reference sequence). There are 15 residues in the CDR3. Losses at the gene ends were 0 bases for V and 5 bases for J; bases not matched to a gene: 4. CDR3 DNA: TGTGCCAGCAGCTTGGGACTAGCGCGTAACAATGAGCAGTTCTTC. It yields the protein CASSLGLARNNEQFF.

The J gene is TRBJ2-5, the V gene TRBV7-6; D possibly uses TRBD1 or TRBD2 (8 bases each). Trimming shortened V by 0 bases and J by 1 base, and 15 bases separated the two germline ends. Per the germline V gene, CDR1 is SGHVS and CDR2 is FNYEAQ. The CDR3 is 17 residues long. The CDR3 coding sequence is TGTGCCAGCAGCTTAGCGGGCGGGGGGACAGGCCAAGAGACCCAGTACTTC. The encoded protein is CASSLAGGGTGQETQYF.

The gene calls are TRBV18 and TRBJ2-2, with a weak D call TRBD2 (5 bases). Trimming shortened V by 4 bases and J by 3 bases, and 12 bases separated the two germline ends. There are 15 residues in the CDR3. Germline loops: CDR1 KGHSH, CDR2 LQKENI. DNA for the CDR3: TGTGCCAGCTCACAGACTACCGGATACACCGGGGAGCTGTTTTTT. Encoded protein: CASSQTTGYTGELFF.

This chain joins TRBV18 and TRBJ1-4, with D unresolved. CDR1 KGHSH and CDR2 LQKENI come from the germline V gene. This CDR3 contains 15 residues. The V end lost 2 bases, the J end lost 10 bases, and 17 bases lay between the germline ends. The CDR3 sequence is CASSPGVGMIGKLFF. Here the CDR3 DNA reads TGTGCCAGCTCACCAGGGGTGGGCATGATTGGAAAACTGTTTTTT.

V gene TRBV6-6 combines with J gene TRBJ1-1; D ambiguous. Germline V gene lookup returns CDR1 MNHNY and CDR2 SVGAGI (reference sequence). The germline V and J ends were trimmed by 2 bases and 1 base, with 5 bases remaining between them. The CDR3 contains 13 residues. The CDR3 protein is CASSYKGNTEAFF. CDR3 nucleotide sequence: TGTGCCAGCAGTTACAAAGGGAACACTGAAGCTTTCTTT.

V and J are TRBV10-3 and TRBJ2-5, with D perhaps assigned TRBD1 or TRBD2 (5 bases each). Germline V gene data show CDR1 as ENHRY and CDR2 as SYGVKD. CDR3 length: 12 amino acids. The ends were cut back, 6 bases at V and 5 bases at J, with 10 bases in the middle. The CDR3 DNA is TGTGCCATCAGGGGGGTGAGCGAGACCCAGTACTTC. Protein: CAIRGVSETQYF.

J is TRBJ2-3 and V is TRBV7-3, with TRBD2 as a possible D gene (6 bases). Deletions cut 2 bases from V and 3 bases from J, with 9 bases between. Germline CDR1 reads SGHTA; CDR2 reads FQGTGA. This CDR3 has 14 amino acids. CDR3 nucleotides: TGTGCCAGCAGCTTAGGCGGGAAAACAGATACGCAGTATTTT. Translated: CASSLGGKTDTQYF.

This rearrangement joins TRBV18 to TRBJ2-7, with 8 bases matching TRBD2. Per the germline V gene, CDR1 is KGHSH and CDR2 is LQKENI. J gave up 6 bases and V 4 bases, and 5 bases lay outside the gene matches. The CDR3 spans 13 residues. In DNA, the CDR3 is TGTGCCAGCTCACAACCCGCGGGAGGCGAGCAGTACTTC. It codes for CASSQPAGGEQYF.

The CDR3 loop reads CASSAGPGTYEQYF. The CDR3 nucleotides are TGTGCCAGCAGCGCGGGACCGGGGACCTACGAGCAGTACTTC. J is TRBJ2-7 and V is TRBV4-2; maybe TRBD2 (6 bases). Germline CDR1 and CDR2: LGHNA and YNFKEQ. The CDR3 totals 14 residues. Trimming shortened V by 5 bases and J by 2 bases, and 13 bases separated the two germline ends.

This chain connects TRBV30 to TRBJ2-1; no definite D call. Deletions cut 5 bases from V and 0 bases from J, with 11 bases between. CDR1 GTSNPN and CDR2 SVGIG come from the germline V gene (reference sequence). CDR3 size: 14 residues. DNA of the CDR3: TGTGCCTGGGGGCCTGAGTCCTCCTACAATGAGCAGTTCTTC. Residues: CAWGPESSYNEQFF.

This sequence joins TRBV28 and TRBJ2-1, with a tentative D call TRBD2 (5 bases). The germline V gene has CDR1 MDHEN and CDR2 SYDVKM. With 5 bases removed from V and 9 bases from J, the gap between germline ends came to 23 bases. CDR3 length: 16 residues. CDR3 amino acids: CASSVWASHNLGEQFF. Written as DNA, the CDR3 is TGTGCCAGCAGTGTCTGGGCTAGCCACAATTTGGGTGAGCAGTTCTTC.

The gene calls are TRBV18 and TRBJ2-4, with D possibly being TRBD1 or TRBD2 (5 bases each). CDR1 KGHSH and CDR2 LQKENI come from the germline V gene. Between the trimmed V and J ends, which lost 4 bases and 1 base, there was a span of 17 bases. The CDR3 loop spans 17 amino acids. CDR3: CASSQRDGNLAKNIQYF. CDR3 sequence (DNA): TGTGCCAGCTCACAAAGGGACGGAAACCTGGCCAAAAACATTCAGTACTTC.

This chain joins TRBV10-3 and TRBJ1-1; the D gene is possibly TRBD1 (5 bases). V lost 2 bases to trimming and J lost 4 bases, with 11 bases between them. The CDR3 sequence is 14 residues long. Germline V gene data show CDR1 as ENHRY and CDR2 as SYGVKD. The CDR3 loop is CAISEVQGGTEAFF. Written as DNA, the CDR3 is TGTGCCATCAGTGAGGTGCAGGGCGGCACTGAAGCTTTCTTT.

This clone was recorded a few times. The chain joins TRBV2 to TRBJ2-3; D gene ambiguous. The ends were cut back, 2 bases at V and 4 bases at J, with 4 bases in the middle. This CDR3 contains 12 residues. Per germline, CDR1 SNHLY and CDR2 FYNNEI. The CDR3 sequence: CASSENSDTQYF. The CDR3 nucleotides are TGTGCCAGCAGTGAAAACTCAGATACGCAGTATTTT.

This clone was seen once. The germline gene is not matched at one end of the junction; a read error may be the cause. The V gene is TRBV29-1, the J gene TRBJ2-3, with TRBD1 identical over 10 bases. There are 11 residues in the CDR3. The germline V gene has CDR1 SQVTM and CDR2 ANQGSEA. This chain's CDR3 is CSAIDRGLFFF. The CDR3 DNA is TGCAGCGCTATCGACAGGGGGCTGTTTTTTTTT.

CDR3 amino acids: CASSSGTSGRETQYF. The CDR3 DNA follows: TGTGCCAGCAGTTCCGGGACTAGCGGGAGGGAGACCCAGTACTTC. V is TRBV6-1 and J is TRBJ2-5, with 15 bases that match TRBD2. Germline V gives CDR1 MNHNS, CDR2 SASEGT. CDR3 length: 15 amino acids. The ends lost 5 bases at V and 5 bases at J; junction bases unmatched: 3.

This clone was recorded only once. The J gene is TRBJ2-2, the V gene TRBV9; D remains ambiguous. The CDR3 sequence is 16 residues long. Trimming cost V 3 bases and J 4 bases, with 16 bases left between them. Per the germline V gene, CDR1 is SGDLS and CDR2 is YYNGEE. This chain's CDR3 is CASSAGLMLSTGELFF. Written as DNA, the CDR3 is TGTGCCAGCAGCGCCGGTCTAATGTTGAGCACCGGGGAGCTGTTTTTT.

V usage is TRBV2 and J usage is TRBJ2-7; D tentatively reads TRBD1 or TRBD2 (6 bases each). The ends were cut back, 6 bases at V and 5 bases at J, with 11 bases in the middle. This CDR3 has 12 amino acids. CDR1 is SNHLY, CDR2 FYNNEI, per germline. CDR3 amino acids: CASRGRGDEQYF. CDR3 DNA: TGTGCCAGCAGGGGTAGGGGGGACGAGCAGTACTTC.

This rearrangement joins TRBV5-1 to TRBJ2-1; D gene uncertain. Germline CDR1 reads SGHRS; CDR2 reads YFSETQ. Between the trimmed V and J ends, which lost 4 bases and 6 bases, there was a span of 11 bases. This CDR3 contains 13 residues. DNA for the CDR3: TGCGCCAGCAGCGAAACACCGGCCAATGAGCAGTTCTTC. It specifies CASSETPANEQFF.

This sequence joins TRBV6-6 and TRBJ2-3; 7 bases agree with TRBD2. There are 15 residues in the CDR3. Germline CDR1 reads MNHNY; CDR2 reads SVGAGI (reference sequence). The V and J ends lost 0 bases and 6 bases, in that order; junction bases with no gene match: 6. CDR3 protein: CASSYSRGRGDTQYF. The CDR3 DNA follows: TGTGCCAGCAGTTACTCGAGAGGGCGGGGGGATACGCAGTATTTT.